These 8 T cell receptor beta chains share one sample of origin, sequenced in a study of type 1 regulatory T cells. TCRdb re-derived calls from the reads in MiXCR, one entry per CDR3 protein. The table shows fewer than 25,000 distinct CDR3 sequences, with roughly two thirds occurring only once. These receptors are not linked to any known antigen. Material: cultured T cells, either the whole culture or a sorted T cell fraction (not recorded which). The subset was: Tr1-enriched cell product generated in vitro against host alloantigens. The receptors originated from a human donor in good health.

This chain links TRBV3-1 with TRBJ1-2; TRBD1 matches at 7 bases. With 1 base clipped from V and 3 bases from J, the junction kept 11 bases outside the gene matches. Germline V gene lookup returns CDR1 LGHDT and CDR2 YNNKEL (reference sequence). This CDR3 has 17 residues. CDR3 sequence: CASSQVVYNRGHYGYTF. The CDR3 coding sequence is TGTGCCAGCAGCCAAGTTGTTTATAACAGGGGACACTATGGCTACACCTTC.

V gene TRBV4-2 combines with J gene TRBJ2-6, with D perhaps given as TRBD1 or TRBD2 (5 bases each). Trimming left V 4 bases short and J 6 bases short, with 13 bases between. Germline V gene data show CDR1 as LGHNA and CDR2 as YNFKEQ. There are 15 residues in the CDR3. The DNA of the CDR3 is TGTGCCAGCAGCCGAGGGGCTTCGGAGGCCAACGTCCTGACTTTC. Protein: CASSRGASEANVLTF.

V gene TRBV27 combines with J gene TRBJ1-6; TRBD1 agrees at 7 bases. This CDR3 contains 17 residues. The germline gives CDR1 MNHEY, CDR2 SMNVEV (reference sequence). V was pared by 2 bases and J by 4 bases, with 8 bases of the junction left unmatched. This CDR3 is CASSLVSDRRYNSPLHF. CDR3 sequence (DNA): TGTGCCAGCAGTTTAGTCTCGGACAGGAGATATAATTCACCCCTCCACTTT.

V usage is TRBV12-3 or TRBV12-4 and J usage is TRBJ2-7; no definite D call. CDR3 length: 12 amino acids. Between the trimmed V and J ends, which lost 1 base and 9 bases, there was a span of 10 bases. The CDR3 sequence: CASSLGALVQYF. CDR3 coding DNA: TGTGCCAGCAGTTTAGGGGCCCTGGTGCAGTACTTC.

The genes are TRBV3-1 and TRBJ2-6; TRBD2 is a possible D gene (6 bases). The CDR3 covers 15 residues. V gave up 3 bases and J gave up 3 bases, with 9 bases separating them. The germline gives CDR1 LGHDT, CDR2 YNNKEL (reference sequence). CDR3 bases: TGTGCCAGCAGCCATTGGGGGGATGGGGCCAACGTCCTGACTTTC. Its translation is CASSHWGDGANVLTF.

This chain connects TRBV7-9 to TRBJ2-1, with 8 bases aligning to TRBD2. The length of the CDR3 is 16 residues. The junction had 9 bases not matched to a gene; V was cut back by 0 bases and J by 8 bases. Germline CDR1 and CDR2: SEHNR and FQNEAQ (reference sequence). The CDR3 coding sequence is TGTGCCAGCAGCTTAGCGATTGGACTAGCAGGCGATGAGCAGTTCTTC. Protein product: CASSLAIGLAGDEQFF.

This sequence joins TRBV7-2 and TRBJ2-5, with TRBD2 matching over 8 bases. With 5 bases clipped from V and 11 bases from J, the junction kept 7 bases outside the gene matches. The CDR3 spans 12 residues. Germline V gives CDR1 SGHTA, CDR2 FQGNSA. In nucleotides, the CDR3 is TGTGCCAGCAGCCCCCGGCGGGGGGATCAGTACTTC. It translates to CASSPRRGDQYF.

A note on this clonotype: A much bigger clone sits one base away, suggesting this may be a read error. The chain recombines TRBV20-1 with TRBJ2-1; perhaps TRBD2 as D (5 bases). Trimming stripped 0 bases from V and 0 bases from J, with 18 bases between. This CDR3 is 18 amino acids long. Germline-derived CDR1 and CDR2 are DFQATT and SNEGSKA (reference sequence). The CDR3, as DNA: TGCAGTGCTAGAGATCATGCCGGAGGAAGACCCTCCTACAATGAGCAGTTCTTC. Its translation is CSARDHAGGRPSYNEQFF.